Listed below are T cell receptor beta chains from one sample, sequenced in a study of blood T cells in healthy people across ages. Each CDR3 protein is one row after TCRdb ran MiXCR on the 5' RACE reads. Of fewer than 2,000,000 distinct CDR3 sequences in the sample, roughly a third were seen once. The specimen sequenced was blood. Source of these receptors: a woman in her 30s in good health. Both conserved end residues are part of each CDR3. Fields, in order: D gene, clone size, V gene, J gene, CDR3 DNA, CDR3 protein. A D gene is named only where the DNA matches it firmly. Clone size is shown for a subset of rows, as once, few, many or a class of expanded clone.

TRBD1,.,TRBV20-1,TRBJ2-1,TGCAGTGCTCGCCCAGGGGGCACTGAAGGCTGGAATGAGCAGTTCTTC,CSARPGGTEGWNEQFF
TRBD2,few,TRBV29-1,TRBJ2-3,TGCAGCGTTGCGGGACTAGCGGGGGAGATAGATACGCAGTATTTT,CSVAGLAGEIDTQYF
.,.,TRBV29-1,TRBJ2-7,TGCAGCGTTGGACCAGACTACGAGCAGTACTTC,CSVGPDYEQYF
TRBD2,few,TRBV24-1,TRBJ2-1,TGTGCCACCAGTGACCGAGGACTAGCGGGAGGGAGAAATGAGCAGTTCTTC,CATSDRGLAGGRNEQFF
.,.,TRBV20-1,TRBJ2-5,TGCAGTGCTAGAGTGGCGGGACCTGAGGAGACCCAGTACTTC,CSARVAGPEETQYF
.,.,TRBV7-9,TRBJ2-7,TGTGCCAGCAGCTCCGGAGCCGGCTCCTACGAGCAGTACTTC,CASSSGAGSYEQYF
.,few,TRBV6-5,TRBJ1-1,TGTGCCAGCAGTTATCAGGGCCCCACTGAAGCTTTCTTT,CASSYQGPTEAFF
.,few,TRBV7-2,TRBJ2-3,TGTGCCAGCAGCGAAGGAGGAAATTCTGCGGATACGCAGTATTTT,CASSEGGNSADTQYF
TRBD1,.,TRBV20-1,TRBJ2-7,TGCAGTGCGCCCGACAGGGGGAACTACGGGCAGTACTTC,CSAPDRGNYGQYF
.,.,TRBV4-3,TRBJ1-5,TGCGCCAGCAGCCAAGACTCCGGGGCAAGCAATCAGCCCCAGCATTTT,CASSQDSGASNQPQHF
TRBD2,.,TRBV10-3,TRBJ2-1,TGTGCCATCAGGACTAGCGCCACTAACAATGAGCAGTTCTTC,CAIRTSATNNEQFF
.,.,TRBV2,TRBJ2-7,TGTGCCAGCAGCGCACTCAGGGATGGCTACGAGCAGTACTTC,CASSALRDGYEQYF
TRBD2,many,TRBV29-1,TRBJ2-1,TGCAGCGTTGCCCGTCGGCTAGCGGTAAATGAGCAGTTCTTC,CSVARRLAVNEQFF
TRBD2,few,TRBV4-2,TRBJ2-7,TGTGCCAGCAGCCAAGCTAGCGGGCCCTCCTACGAGCAGTACTTC,CASSQASGPSYEQYF
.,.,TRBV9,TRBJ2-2,TGTGCCAGCAGCGTGGGGGTAACCGGGGAGCTGTTTTTT,CASSVGVTGELFF
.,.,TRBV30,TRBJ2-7,TGTGCCTGGAGTACTCGGGGGCAGGGTGGCGAGCAGTACTTC,CAWSTRGQGGEQYF
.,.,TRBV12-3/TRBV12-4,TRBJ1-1,TGTGCCAGCAGCACTGCACCGAACACTGAAGCTTTCTTT,CASSTAPNTEAFF
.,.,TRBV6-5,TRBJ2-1,TGTGCCAGCAGGCCGGGGGCCTACAATGAGCAGTTCTTC,CASRPGAYNEQFF
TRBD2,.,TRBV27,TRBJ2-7,TGTGCCAGCAGTTTAAATGCCCAGCGGGGCTCCTACGAGCAGTACTTC,CASSLNAQRGSYEQYF
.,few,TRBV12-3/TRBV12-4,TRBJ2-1,TGTGCCAGCAGTTTTCGAGAGACTAGAAGTAATGAGCAGTTCTTC,CASSFRETRSNEQFF
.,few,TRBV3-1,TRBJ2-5,TGTGCCAGCAGCCAAGATCTGGGACACTATGGGGAGCAGTACTTC,CASSQDLGHYGEQYF
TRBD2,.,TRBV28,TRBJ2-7,TGTGCCACCCTAGCGGGACCGTTCTACGAGCAGTACTTC,CATLAGPFYEQYF
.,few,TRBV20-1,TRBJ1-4,TGCAGTGCTAGAGTCAAGGAGGGGACACTGGTTGAAAAACTGTTTTTT,CSARVKEGTLVEKLFF
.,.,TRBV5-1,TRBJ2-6,TGCGCCAGCAGCACTTATATCCACTCTGGGGCCAACGTCCTGACTTTC,CASSTYIHSGANVLTF
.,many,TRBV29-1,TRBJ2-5,TGCAGCGCCCAAGGGGGTTACGAGACCCAGTACTTC,CSAQGGYETQYF
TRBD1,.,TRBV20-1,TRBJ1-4,TGCAGTGCTAGAGACCCGGACAGGGGAGAAAGACTGTTTTTT,CSARDPDRGERLFF
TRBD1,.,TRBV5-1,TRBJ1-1,TGCGCCAGCAGTTGGCTCGGGACAGACACTGAAGCTTTCTTT,CASSWLGTDTEAFF
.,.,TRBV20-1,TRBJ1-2,TGCAGTGCTAGAGACGAGGGCAGGACCCCGCTCAAGGGAGGCTACACCTTC,CSARDEGRTPLKGGYTF
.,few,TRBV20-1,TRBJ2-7,TGCAGTGCTAGAGATTCGCGGGTAGTGGAGCAGTACTTC,CSARDSRVVEQYF
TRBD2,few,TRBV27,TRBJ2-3,TGTGCCAGCAAGACCGGACTAGCGAGGAGCACAGATACGCAGTATTTT,CASKTGLARSTDTQYF
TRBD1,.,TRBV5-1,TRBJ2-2,TGCGCCAGCAGCCTGCACAGGGGGGCAACCGGGGAGCTGTTTTTT,CASSLHRGATGELFF
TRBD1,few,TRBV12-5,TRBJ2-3,TGTGCTAGTGGTTTGGGCGCGGGACAGGGAGGAGCAGATACGCAGTATTTT,CASGLGAGQGGADTQYF
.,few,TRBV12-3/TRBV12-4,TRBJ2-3,TGTGCCAGCAGTTCCCTAGGGGGTGGGACAGATACGCAGTATTTT,CASSSLGGGTDTQYF
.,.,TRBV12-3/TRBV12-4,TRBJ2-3,TGTGCCAGCAATAAGGAGACAGATACGCAGTATTTT,CASNKETDTQYF
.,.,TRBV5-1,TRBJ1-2,TGCGCCAGCGAGCGGGACACCTCATATGGCTACACCTTC,CASERDTSYGYTF
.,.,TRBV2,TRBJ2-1,TGTGCCAGCAGTGATGAGGGGGACAATGAGCAGTTCTTC,CASSDEGDNEQFF
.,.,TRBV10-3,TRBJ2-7,TGTGCCATCAGTGGATTACGGAACTCCTACGAGCAGTACTTC,CAISGLRNSYEQYF
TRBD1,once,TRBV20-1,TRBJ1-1,TGCAGTGCTAGGGTGGGGACAGGGCTGAACGCTGAAGCTTTCTTT,CSARVGTGLNAEAFF
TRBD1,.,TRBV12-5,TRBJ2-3,TGTGCTAGTGGTTTGGGACAGGGTAGCCCAGATACGCAGTATTTT,CASGLGQGSPDTQYF
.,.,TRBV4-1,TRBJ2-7,TGCGCCAGCAGCCAACTCGACAGGAGCTACGAGCAGTACTTC,CASSQLDRSYEQYF
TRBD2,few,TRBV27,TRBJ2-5,TGTGCCAGCAGATTGGCGACTAGCGGGTCGGCGCCCCAGTACTTC,CASRLATSGSAPQYF
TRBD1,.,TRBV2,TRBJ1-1,TGTGCCAGCAGCAAGGATTACAGGGGGCAAAGTGAAGCTTTCTTT,CASSKDYRGQSEAFF
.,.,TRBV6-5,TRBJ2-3,TGTGCCAGCAGTTACTCGACTCTTCTAACTAGCACAGATACGCAGTATTTT,CASSYSTLLTSTDTQYF
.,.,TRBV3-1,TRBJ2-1,TGTGCCAGCAGCCTTCAGACTGGGATCCATGAGCAGTTCTTC,CASSLQTGIHEQFF
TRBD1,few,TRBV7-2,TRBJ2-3,TGTGCCAGCAGCTTAGCAAGGGGACAGGGCACAGATACGCAGTATTTT,CASSLARGQGTDTQYF
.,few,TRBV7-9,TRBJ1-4,TGTGCCAGCAGCCCTGGACGGCGGATTAATGAAAAACTGTTTTTT,CASSPGRRINEKLFF
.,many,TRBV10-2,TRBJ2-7,TGCGCCAGCAGGGCGGGGGCCTCCGAGCAGTACTTC,CASRAGASEQYF
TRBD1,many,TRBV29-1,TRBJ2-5,TGCAGCGCCGTAGGGACAGGGGGCGGAGAGACCCAGTACTTC,CSAVGTGGGETQYF
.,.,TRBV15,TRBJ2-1,TGTGCCACCAGCGGCAGTAACAATGAGCAGTTCTTC,CATSGSNNEQFF
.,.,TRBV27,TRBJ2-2,TGTGCCAGCAGTTTTGGCCCGAACACCGGGGAGCTGTTTTTT,CASSFGPNTGELFF
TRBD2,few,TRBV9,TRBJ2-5,TGTGCCAGCAGCGTAGACGGGACTAGCGGGAGTACAGAGACCCAGTACTTC,CASSVDGTSGSTETQYF